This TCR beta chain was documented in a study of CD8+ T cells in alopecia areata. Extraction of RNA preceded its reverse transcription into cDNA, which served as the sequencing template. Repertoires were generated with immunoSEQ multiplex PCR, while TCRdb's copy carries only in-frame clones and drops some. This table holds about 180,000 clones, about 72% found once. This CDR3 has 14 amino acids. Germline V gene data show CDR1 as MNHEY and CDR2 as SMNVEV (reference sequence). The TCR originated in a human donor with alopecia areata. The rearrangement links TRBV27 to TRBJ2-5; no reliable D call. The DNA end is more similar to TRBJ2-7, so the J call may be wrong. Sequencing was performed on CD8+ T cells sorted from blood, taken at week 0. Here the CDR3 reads CASSLSMANYEQYF. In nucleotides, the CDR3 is TGTGCCAGCAGTTTATCGATGGCTAACTACGAGCAGTACTTC.